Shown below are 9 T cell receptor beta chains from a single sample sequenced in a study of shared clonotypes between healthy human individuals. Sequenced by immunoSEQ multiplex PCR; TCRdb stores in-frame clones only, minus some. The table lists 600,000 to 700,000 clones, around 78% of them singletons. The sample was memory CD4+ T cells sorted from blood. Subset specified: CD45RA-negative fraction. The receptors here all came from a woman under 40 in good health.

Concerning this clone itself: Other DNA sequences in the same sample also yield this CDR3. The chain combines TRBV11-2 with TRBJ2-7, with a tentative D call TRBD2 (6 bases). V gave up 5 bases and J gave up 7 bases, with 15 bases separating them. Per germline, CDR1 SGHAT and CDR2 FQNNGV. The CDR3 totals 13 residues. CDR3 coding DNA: TGTGCCAGCAGCCCCCAGGTGGGAGGAGAGCAGTACTTC. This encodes CASSPQVGGEQYF.

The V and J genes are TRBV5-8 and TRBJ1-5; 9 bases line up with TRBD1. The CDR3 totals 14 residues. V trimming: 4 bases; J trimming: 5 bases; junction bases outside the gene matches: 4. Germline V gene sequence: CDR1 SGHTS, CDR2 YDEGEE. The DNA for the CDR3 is TGTGCCAGCAGCGTACGACAGGGGGATCAGCCCCAGCATTTT. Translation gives CASSVRQGDQPQHF.

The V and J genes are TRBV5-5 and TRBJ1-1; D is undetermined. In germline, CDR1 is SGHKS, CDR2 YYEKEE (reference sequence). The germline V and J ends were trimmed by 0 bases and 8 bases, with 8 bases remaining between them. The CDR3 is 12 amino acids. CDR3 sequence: CASSLEWTEAFF. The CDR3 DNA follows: TGTGCCAGCAGCTTGGAGTGGACGGAAGCTTTCTTT.

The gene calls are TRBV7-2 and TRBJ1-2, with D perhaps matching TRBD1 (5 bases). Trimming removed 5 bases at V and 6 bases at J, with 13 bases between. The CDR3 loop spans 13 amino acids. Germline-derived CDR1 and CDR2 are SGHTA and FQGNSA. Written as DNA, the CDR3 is TGTGCCAGCAGCGAACAGGTTATGAATGGCTACACCTTC. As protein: CASSEQVMNGYTF.

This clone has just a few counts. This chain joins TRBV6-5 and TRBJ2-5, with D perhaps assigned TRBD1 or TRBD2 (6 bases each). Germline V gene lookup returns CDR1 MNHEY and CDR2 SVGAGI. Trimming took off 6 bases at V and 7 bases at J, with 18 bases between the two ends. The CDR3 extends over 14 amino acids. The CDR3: CASRTGAGIRTQYF. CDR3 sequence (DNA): TGTGCCAGCAGAACGGGGGCGGGAATTAGGACCCAGTACTTC.

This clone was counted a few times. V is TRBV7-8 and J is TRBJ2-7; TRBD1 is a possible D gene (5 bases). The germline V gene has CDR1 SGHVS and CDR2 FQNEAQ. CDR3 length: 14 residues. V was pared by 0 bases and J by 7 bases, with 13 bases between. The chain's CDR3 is CASSLASRGREQYF. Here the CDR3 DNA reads TGTGCCAGCAGCTTAGCTAGTAGGGGCCGGGAGCAGTACTTC.

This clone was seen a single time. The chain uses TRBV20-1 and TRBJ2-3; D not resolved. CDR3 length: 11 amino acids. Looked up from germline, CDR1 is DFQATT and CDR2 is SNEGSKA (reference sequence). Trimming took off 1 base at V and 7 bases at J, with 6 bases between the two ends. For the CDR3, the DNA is TGCAGTGCTAGAGCCGAGTATACGCAGTATTTT. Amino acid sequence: CSARAEYTQYF.

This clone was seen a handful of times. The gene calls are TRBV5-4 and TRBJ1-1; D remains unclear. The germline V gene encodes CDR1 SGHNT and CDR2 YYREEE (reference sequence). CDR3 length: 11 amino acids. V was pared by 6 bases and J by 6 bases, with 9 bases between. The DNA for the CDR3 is TGTGCCAGCACTAAAGGCGCTGAAGCTTTCTTT. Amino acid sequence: CASTKGAEAFF.

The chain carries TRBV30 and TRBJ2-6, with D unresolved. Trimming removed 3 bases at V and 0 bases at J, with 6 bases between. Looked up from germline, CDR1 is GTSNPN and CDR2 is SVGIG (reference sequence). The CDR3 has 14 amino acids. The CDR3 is CAWRPGSGANVLTF. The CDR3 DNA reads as TGTGCCTGGAGGCCGGGCTCTGGGGCCAACGTCCTGACTTTC.